This is a list of T cell receptor beta chains from one sample in a study of CD8+ T cells in alopecia areata. TCRdb's table, derived via immunoSEQ multiplex PCR, lists solely in-frame clones and lacks some. This sample carries approximately 150,000 clones, approximately 90% of them seen once, and the ten largest clones take roughly 13%. Source: CD8+ T cells sorted from blood, taken at week 4, from a patient treated with tofacitinib. These receptors were collected from a human donor with alopecia areata. CDR3s include the opening cysteine and the closing phenylalanine or tryptophan. Fields, in order: V gene, D gene, clone size, CDR3 length, J gene, CDR3 DNA, CDR3 protein. D genes are given only for firm matches. Part of the rows lack a size; the others show once, few, many or a class for expanded clones.

>TRBV27|NA|NA|14|TRBJ2-1
TGTGCCAGCACCCCCGGGAGTTCCTACAATGAGCAGTTCTTC
CASTPGSSYNEQFF
>TRBV7-6|NA|NA|16|TRBJ2-6
TGTGCCAGCAGCAATTTACAGGGTTCTGGGGCCAACGTCCTGACTTTC
CASSNLQGSGANVLTF
>TRBV5-1|NA|NA|16|TRBJ1-1
TGCGCCAGCAGCTTGGATCCGGACCGGGAAAACACTGAAGCTTTCTTT
CASSLDPDRENTEAFF
>TRBV15|TRBD1|NA|13|TRBJ1-6
TGTGCCACCAGCACAGACAGGGCATCACCCCTCCACTTT
CATSTDRASPLHF
>TRBV29-1|TRBD1|NA|16|TRBJ1-2
TGCAGCGTTGAAGGGGGACCAGGGGGCCTTAACTATGGCTACACCTTC
CSVEGGPGGLNYGYTF
>TRBV19|NA|NA|14|TRBJ2-6
TGTGCCAGTAGTCTGGCGGCTGGGGCCAACGTCCTGACTTTC
CASSLAAGANVLTF
>TRBV29-1|NA|NA|12|TRBJ2-2
TGCAGCGTGGATCTAAACACCGGGGAGCTGTTTTTT
CSVDLNTGELFF
>TRBV29-1|NA|NA|13|TRBJ2-7
TGCAGCGCAAAACAGAGTGGATCCTACGAGCAGTACTTC
CSAKQSGSYEQYF
>TRBV29-1|TRBD1|NA|15|TRBJ1-1
TGCAGCGTGTGGGTATGGGGACAGAAGAACACTGAAGCTTTCTTT
CSVWVWGQKNTEAFF
>TRBV5-1|NA|NA|15|TRBJ2-3
TGCGCCAGCAGCTTGGAAGGGGATACCACAGATACGCAGTATTTT
CASSLEGDTTDTQYF
>TRBV4-1|TRBD2|NA|14|TRBJ2-7
TGCGCCAGCAGCGCAGCGGGAGGGGTCTACGAGCAGTACTTC
CASSAAGGVYEQYF
>TRBV20-1|TRBD1|NA|11|TRBJ1-1
TGCAGGATAGGGGGCGTGACTGAAGCTTTCTTT
CRIGGVTEAFF
>TRBV7-2|TRBD2|NA|16|TRBJ2-3
TGTGCCAGCAGCTTAGCGAAGACTAGCCCCGTGGATACGCAGTATTTT
CASSLAKTSPVDTQYF
>TRBV4-1|TRBD2|NA|17|TRBJ2-7
TGCGCCAGCAGCCAAGAGGCTAGCGGGGACCTCTCCTACGAGCAGTACTTC
CASSQEASGDLSYEQYF
>TRBV25-1|NA|NA|16|TRBJ2-3
TGTGCCAGCAGTGAAGTTGGTGGCTCCGTCCCAGATACGCAGTATTTT
CASSEVGGSVPDTQYF
>TRBV5-6|NA|NA|16|TRBJ2-1
TGTGCCAGCAGCTTCCCCCCCGGGGCGGCCAACAATGAGCAGTTCTTC
CASSFPPGAANNEQFF
>TRBV6-6|TRBD1|NA|15|TRBJ1-4
TGTGCCAGCAGTTACTTGACAGGGGGTAGTGAAAAACTGTTTTTT
CASSYLTGGSEKLFF
>TRBV29-1|NA|few|16|TRBJ2-1
TGCAGCGTTGAAGACCCGGGCCGCCGGTCCTACAATGAGCAGTTCTTC
CSVEDPGRRSYNEQFF
>TRBV29-1|TRBD2|NA|14|TRBJ2-7
TGCAGCGTTGAGGAGAGCGGGGGGGCATACGAGCAGTACTTC
CSVEESGGAYEQYF
>TRBV29-1|NA|NA|14|TRBJ2-7
TGCAGCGTTGAAAGGCGCGGGCAGTCCTACGAGCAGTACTTC
CSVERRGQSYEQYF
>TRBV11-2|NA|NA|13|TRBJ2-2
TGTGCCAGCAGCTTAGGGGGGGCCGGGGAGCTGTTTTTT
CASSLGGAGELFF
>TRBV25-1|NA|NA|16|TRBJ2-3
TGTGCCAGCAGTCCGCGAGAAGGGGAGAACACAGATACGCAGTATTTT
CASSPREGENTDTQYF